This T cell receptor beta chain appears in the sequencing data of a study of cytomegalovirus exposure and HLA in healthy donors. With 60 Vbeta and 13 Jbeta primers, the PCR was carried out. Libraries were prepared by immunoSEQ multiplex PCR; TCRdb keeps only in-frame clonotypes and omits some of them. The sample holds roughly 100,000 clones, over 65% seen once. The V gene lost 2 bases and the J gene lost 2 bases, with 10 bases spanning the gap. Per germline, CDR1 MNHEY and CDR2 SMNVEV (reference sequence). The CDR3 has 14 residues. Specimen: PBMCs. This sequence joins TRBV27 and TRBJ2-7; no reliable D call. This clonotype was sampled from a middle-aged man in good health and CMV-seropositive. The CDR3 bases are TGTGCCAGCAGTTTAGTTTTTCAGACCTACGAGCAGTACTTC. Translation: CASSLVFQTYEQYF.